The entry that follows covers one T cell receptor beta chain sequence. Its antigen is still unknown. The data were taken from a study of cytomegalovirus exposure and HLA in healthy donors. Study-wide points: Upon later analysis, HLA-associated TCR beta chains proved more clonally expanded than other, equally common chains. Some highly shared sequence variants likely arose as a pipeline artifact. Researchers counted around 160 TCR beta chains as cytomegalovirus-associated.

The CDR3 has 13 amino acids. Germline CDR1 reads MNHEY; CDR2 reads SVGAGI. Trimming removed 2 bases from V and 17 bases from J; junction bases left unmatched: 9. It was with 60 Vbeta and 13 Jbeta primers that the PCR ran. TCRdb's copy holds only in-frame clones and misses some; the assay was immunoSEQ multiplex PCR. The table records some 120,000 clones, more than 75% of them present only once. Donors were ostensibly healthy at sampling, although undocumented immune exposures were probable. The sequencing sample was made of PBMCs. The receptor was isolated from a man between 18 and 35 years old in good health and CMV-seronegative. The chain combines TRBV6-5 with TRBJ1-6, with TRBD1 identical over 7 bases. The CDR3 spells CASSYDTGTAIHF. In DNA form, the CDR3 reads TGTGCCAGCAGTTACGATACTGGGACAGCGATCCACTTT.